This T cell receptor (beta chain) originates from a study of T-cell reconstitution after alpha-beta-depleted transplantation in children. Unique molecular identifiers were incorporated into the prepared TCRbeta library. TCRdb reprocessed the PCR reads with MiXCR, giving one entry per CDR3 protein. Found here are 200,000 or so distinct CDR3 sequences, 6.6% of them singletons; the top ten hold more than 5.5%. Study-level points and caveats: Some patients showed high day-60 TCRbeta diversity, which derived from surviving recipient T cells and thymic progenitors. Where alpha-beta T cells came from about two months after transplant was reportedly several hundred expanded graft clones. Newly produced T cells mostly provided counts and TCRbeta diversity after one year, as hyperexpanded clones declined.

There are many counts of this clonotype. No antigen is known for it. This material consisted of PBMCs, taken before TCRalphabeta/CD19-depleted stem cell transplant. The clonotype comes from a boy aged 2 to 10 with acute lymphoblastic leukemia, due to receive a stem cell transplant.

CDR3 amino acids: CASSLPRLVGEQFF. The CDR3 bases are TGTGCCAGCAGTCTTCCACGTCTAGTAGGGGAGCAGTTCTTC. V usage is TRBV28 and J usage is TRBJ2-1; D remains unclear. The CDR3 spans 14 residues. CDR1 is MDHEN and CDR2 is SYDVKM in the germline V gene. Trimming removed 5 bases at V and 10 bases at J, with 18 bases between.